These 12 T cell receptor beta chains came from one sample sequenced in a study of blood T cell repertoires in COVID-19. Repertoires were generated with immunoSEQ multiplex PCR, while TCRdb's copy carries only in-frame clones and drops some. The sample contains some 250,000 clones, 88% of which appear only once. Sequencing was carried out using peripheral blood. The source of these receptors is a woman aged 30 to 39 with acute or convalescent COVID-19.

This clone was seen a single time. As DNA, the CDR3 is TGTGCCAGCAGTGTCCGGGGGGGGGAGACCAATCAGCCCCAGCATTTT. This translates into CASSVRGGETNQPQHF. The rearrangement links TRBV2 to TRBJ1-5; weak D call: TRBD1 (5 bases). This CDR3 has 16 amino acids. Germline V CDR1 and CDR2: SNHLY, FYNNEI. Trimming left V 4 bases short and J 3 bases short, with 16 bases between.

V usage is TRBV24-1 and J usage is TRBJ2-5, with TRBD2 identical over 7 bases. The CDR3 extends over 16 amino acids. The V segment lost 4 bases and the J segment 1 base; nucleotides outside the gene matches: 8. Germline values: CDR1 KGHDR, CDR2 SFDVKD. The CDR3 protein is CATSDGRPQGQETQYF. The CDR3, as DNA: TGTGCCACCAGTGACGGGAGGCCCCAAGGCCAAGAGACCCAGTACTTC.

This rearrangement joins TRBV3-1 (or the pseudogene TRBV3-2) to TRBJ2-1; TRBD2 agrees at 12 bases. The CDR3 totals 17 residues. With 4 bases clipped from V and 5 bases from J, the junction kept 9 bases outside the gene matches. CDR1 and CDR2 (germline): LGHDT, YNNKEL (reference sequence). The CDR3 loop is CASSPQTSGSLNNEQFF. The CDR3 DNA is TGTGCCAGCAGCCCCCAGACTAGCGGGAGTCTTAACAATGAGCAGTTCTTC.

The V call is TRBV10-3, the J call TRBJ2-5, with D perhaps TRBD1 (6 bases). V lost 6 bases and J 4 bases, leaving 6 bases between the germline ends. The germline gives CDR1 ENHRY, CDR2 SYGVKD. There are 11 residues in the CDR3. The CDR3 DNA reads TGTGCCATCAGCAGGGGAGAGACCCAGTACTTC. Translating gives CAISRGETQYF.

This chain links TRBV6-5 with TRBJ2-4; 7 nucleotides match TRBD1. The germline CDR1 and CDR2 sequences are MNHEY and SVGAGI. CDR3 length equals 15 residues. With V trimmed by 5 bases and J by 2 bases, 6 bases remained unmatched. For the CDR3, the DNA is TGTGCCAGCAGTCATATGGACAGGACCAAAAACATTCAGTACTTC. Encoded protein: CASSHMDRTKNIQYF.

The DNA for the CDR3 is TGTGCCAGCAGTTTACCGTGGGCGGGGAGCCTTTTCAATGAGCAGTTCTTC. Its protein product is CASSLPWAGSLFNEQFF. This chain links TRBV28 with TRBJ2-1; the D gene is possibly TRBD2 (6 bases). This CDR3 has 17 residues. Trimming took off 2 bases at V and 6 bases at J, with 20 bases between the two ends. Looked up from germline, CDR1 is MDHEN and CDR2 is SYDVKM.

The J gene is TRBJ1-4, the V gene TRBV30, with D perhaps matching TRBD1 (5 bases). Trimming cost V 0 bases and J 3 bases, with 8 bases left between them. There are 14 residues in the CDR3. Germline V gives CDR1 GTSNPN, CDR2 SVGIG (reference sequence). The CDR3 here is CAWSVQGANEKLFF. DNA for the CDR3: TGTGCCTGGAGTGTTCAGGGTGCTAATGAAAAACTGTTTTTT.

The chain links TRBV11-2 to TRBJ1-4, with D tentatively TRBD1 (6 bases). V lost 4 bases and J lost 6, with 18 bases in between. The CDR3 spans 16 residues. Germline CDR1 SGHAT, CDR2 FQNNGV. The CDR3 DNA follows: TGTGCCAGCAGCTCCCAGGTAGAAAAGGGGGATGAAAAACTGTTTTTT. It is translated as CASSSQVEKGDEKLFF.

This chain links TRBV29-1 with TRBJ2-5, with TRBD1 identical over 7 bases. This CDR3 has 14 amino acids. J was trimmed by 2 bases and V by 4 bases; bases with no gene match: 7. Germline CDR1 is SQVTM and CDR2 is ANQGSEA. CDR3 in DNA: TGCAGCGTTGGCATAACGGGACAGCAAGAGACCCAGTACTTC. Translation: CSVGITGQQETQYF.

The rearrangement joins TRBV13 to TRBJ2-7, with a possible D match to TRBD1 (7 bases). Trimming removed 7 bases at V and 7 bases at J, with 17 bases between. The CDR3 is 13 amino acids. CDR1 and CDR2 from the germline V gene are PRHDT and FYEKMQ (reference sequence). CDR3 sequence: CASTVQGREEQYF. CDR3 nucleotide sequence: TGTGCCAGCACAGTACAGGGGCGGGAAGAGCAGTACTTC. The variable domain in full, with the rest retrieved from reference TRBV13 and TRBJ2-7, is AAGVIQSPRHLIKEKRETATLKCYPIPRHDTVYWYQQGPGQDPQFLISFYEKMQSDKGSIPDRFSAQQFSDYHSELNMSSLELGDSALYFCASTVQGREEQYFGPGTRLTVT.

The V and J genes are TRBV5-4 and TRBJ1-5; D is possibly TRBD1 (5 bases). The germline V gene encodes CDR1 SGHNT and CDR2 YYREEE (reference sequence). V was shortened by 3 bases and J by 4 bases, with 17 bases between the two germline ends. The CDR3 has 16 residues. DNA for the CDR3: TGTGCCAGCAGCTGGGGGGGAGCGCGAGGAAATCAGCCCCAGCATTTT. It encodes CASSWGGARGNQPQHF.

V and J are TRBV27 and TRBJ2-3, with TRBD1 as a possible D gene (6 bases). Trimming shortened V by 5 bases and J by 0 bases, and 12 bases separated the two germline ends. The CDR3 is made up of 15 amino acids. Germline loops: CDR1 MNHEY, CDR2 SMNVEV (reference sequence). The CDR3 DNA reads TGTGCCAGCAGTGACGGGACACCCAGCACAGATACGCAGTATTTT. Protein product: CASSDGTPSTDTQYF.